These 12 T cell receptor beta chains originate from one sample sequenced in a study of blood T cell repertoires in COVID-19. Here immunoSEQ multiplex PCR was the method, and the copy in TCRdb shows in-frame clones only, minus some. Of about 190,000 clones listed, just under 85% were seen once; the top ten hold 5.1%. The sequenced sample was peripheral blood. Source of these receptors: a woman in her 70s with active or convalescent COVID-19.

The chain has TRBV6-8 and TRBJ2-7; the D gene is possibly TRBD2 (6 bases). Trimming pared 6 bases from V and 0 bases from J, leaving 21 bases between. CDR1 and CDR2 (germline): MNHGY, SAAAGT. The CDR3 has 17 residues. The CDR3 DNA follows: TGTGCCAGCAGCCACAGCCGGGACTCGCTTAGCTCCTACGAGCAGTACTTC. Protein: CASSHSRDSLSSYEQYF.

The J gene is TRBJ1-1, the V gene TRBV19; TRBD1 agrees at 8 bases. This CDR3 has 16 amino acids. Germline V gene lookup returns CDR1 LNHDA and CDR2 SQIVND (reference sequence). J gave up 4 bases and V 4 bases, and 11 bases lay outside the gene matches. CDR3 nucleotides: TGTGCCAGTAGTAGTGGGCAGGGGGCTAGGAGCACTGAAGCTTTCTTT. Residues: CASSSGQGARSTEAFF. Combining the CDR3 with reference TRBV19 and TRBJ1-1 gives the whole variable domain DGGITQSPKYLFRKEGQNVTLSCEQNLNHDAMYWYRQDPGQGLRLIYYSQIVNDFQKGDIAEGYSVSREKKESFPLTVTSAQKNPTAFYLCASSSGQGARSTEAFFGQGTRLTVV.

The V gene is TRBV5-4, the J gene TRBJ2-2; 7 positions match TRBD1. This CDR3 spans 15 amino acids. CDR1 and CDR2 from the germline V gene are SGHNT and YYREEE (reference sequence). V shed 4 bases and J 4 bases; nucleotides not matched to a gene: 7. The CDR3 DNA reads TGTGCCAGCAGCCCCCCGACAGGGACCACCGGGGAGCTGTTTTTT. As protein: CASSPPTGTTGELFF.

This chain joins TRBV4-1 and TRBJ2-1; D may be TRBD2 (5 bases). V lost 2 bases, J lost 0 bases, and 11 bases lay in between. The CDR3 sequence is 16 residues long. Germline lookup yields CDR1 MGHRA and CDR2 YSYEKL. Here the CDR3 DNA reads TGCGCCAGCAGCCAATCGCCAGCGGCCTCCTACAATGAGCAGTTCTTC. Protein: CASSQSPAASYNEQFF.

The rearrangement links TRBV6-1 to TRBJ2-1, with D perhaps matching TRBD2 (6 bases). Germline V gene data show CDR1 as MNHNS and CDR2 as SASEGT. The CDR3 loop spans 15 amino acids. Trimming left V 2 bases short and J 2 bases short, with 10 bases between. The CDR3 region is CASSERTKPYNEQFF. The CDR3 nucleotides are TGTGCCAGCAGTGAAAGGACTAAGCCCTACAATGAGCAGTTCTTC.

V is TRBV14 and J is TRBJ1-1; 10 nucleotides agree with TRBD1. The CDR3 has 12 residues. Germline V gene lookup returns CDR1 SGHDN and CDR2 FVKESK. J was trimmed by 11 bases and V by 4 bases; bases with no gene match: 4. The CDR3 DNA follows: TGTGCCAGCAGCCCTGGACAGGGGGAGGCTTTCTTT. This gives the protein CASSPGQGEAFF. The complete variable domain, with remaining parts taken from reference TRBV14 and TRBJ1-1, reads EAGVTQFPSHSVIEKGQTVTLRCDPISGHDNLYWYRRVMGKEIKFLLHFVKESKQDESGMPNNRFLAERTGGTYSTLKVQPAELEDSGVYFCASSPGQGEAFFGQGTRLTVV.

The chain is built from TRBV28 and TRBJ1-1; D is unresolved. CDR3 size: 12 residues. The V gene's germline CDR1 is MDHEN and CDR2 SYDVKM. Trimming left V 5 bases short and J 0 bases short, with 4 bases between. Here the CDR3 DNA reads TGTGCCAGCAGTCTTCTGAACACTGAAGCTTTCTTT. Amino acid sequence: CASSLLNTEAFF.

This clone has just a few counts. The chain links TRBV7-3 to TRBJ2-2; 7 nucleotides line up with TRBD2. Losses at the gene ends were 1 base for V and 0 bases for J; bases not matched to a gene: 2. Germline CDR1 is SGHTA and CDR2 is FQGTGA. The CDR3 sequence is 16 residues long. CDR3 DNA sequence: TGTGCCAGCAGCTTAATGGCGGGGGCGAACACCGGGGAGCTGTTTTTT. This sequence encodes CASSLMAGANTGELFF. The complete variable domain, with remaining parts taken from reference TRBV7-3 and TRBJ2-2, reads GAGVSQTPSNKVTEKGKYVELRCDPISGHTALYWYRQSLGQGPEFLIYFQGTGAADDSGLPNDRFFAVRPEGSVSTLKIQRTERGDSAVYLCASSLMAGANTGELFFGEGSRLTVL.

This rearrangement joins TRBV11-2 to TRBJ2-7, with D maybe TRBD2 (5 bases). Germline CDR1 is SGHAT and CDR2 is FQNNGV. Trimming pared 1 base from V and 3 bases from J, leaving 13 bases between. This CDR3 has 15 amino acids. In DNA form, the CDR3 reads TGTGCCAGCAGCTTAGTTACCGGAGGCGGCTACGAGCAGTACTTC. It encodes CASSLVTGGGYEQYF. Supplemented by reference TRBV11-2 and TRBJ2-7, the full variable domain reads EAGVAQSPRYKIIEKRQSVAFWCNPISGHATLYWYQQILGQGPKLLIQFQNNGVVDDSQLPKDRFSAERLKGVDSTLKIQPAKLEDSAVYLCASSLVTGGGYEQYFGPGTRLTVT.

This chain joins TRBV11-3 and TRBJ2-1, with 14 nucleotides matching TRBD2. Per germline, CDR1 SGHNT and CDR2 YENEEA. This CDR3 is 16 amino acids long. V shed 2 bases, J shed 8 bases, and the junction held 5 bases outside the gene matches. CDR3 sequence (DNA): TGTGCCAGCAGCTTAAGGGGACTAGCGGGAGTGGATGAGCAGTTCTTC. This translates into CASSLRGLAGVDEQFF.

The chain links TRBV6-8 to TRBJ2-1, with a tentative D call TRBD2 (5 bases). Trimming left V 2 bases short and J 8 bases short, with 16 bases between. This CDR3 is built from 15 residues. Germline V gene sequence: CDR1 MNHGY, CDR2 SAAAGT. In nucleotides, the CDR3 is TGTGCCAGCAGTTACGACCGGGAACCCTTGGATGAGCAGTTCTTC. Protein: CASSYDREPLDEQFF.

The chain employs TRBV29-1 and TRBJ1-5; the match to TRBD1 covers 9 bases. Germline loops: CDR1 SQVTM, CDR2 ANQGSEA. The CDR3 spans 13 residues. V shed 4 bases, J shed 2 bases, and the junction held 0 bases outside the gene matches. The CDR3 DNA is TGCAGCGTTGGGACAGGGGGCAATCAGCCCCAGCATTTT. This sequence encodes CSVGTGGNQPQHF.